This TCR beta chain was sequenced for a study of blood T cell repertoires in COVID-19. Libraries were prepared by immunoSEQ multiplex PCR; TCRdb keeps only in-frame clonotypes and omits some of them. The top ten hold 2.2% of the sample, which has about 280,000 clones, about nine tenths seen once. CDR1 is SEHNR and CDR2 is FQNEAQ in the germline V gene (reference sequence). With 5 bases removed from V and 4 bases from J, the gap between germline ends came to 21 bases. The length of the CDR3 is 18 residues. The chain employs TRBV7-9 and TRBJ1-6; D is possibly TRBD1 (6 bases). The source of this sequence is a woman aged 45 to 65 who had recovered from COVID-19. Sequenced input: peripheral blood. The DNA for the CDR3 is TGTGCCAGCAGCGACGGACAGACTCAAACATCTTATAATTCACCCCTCCACTTT. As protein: CASSDGQTQTSYNSPLHF.